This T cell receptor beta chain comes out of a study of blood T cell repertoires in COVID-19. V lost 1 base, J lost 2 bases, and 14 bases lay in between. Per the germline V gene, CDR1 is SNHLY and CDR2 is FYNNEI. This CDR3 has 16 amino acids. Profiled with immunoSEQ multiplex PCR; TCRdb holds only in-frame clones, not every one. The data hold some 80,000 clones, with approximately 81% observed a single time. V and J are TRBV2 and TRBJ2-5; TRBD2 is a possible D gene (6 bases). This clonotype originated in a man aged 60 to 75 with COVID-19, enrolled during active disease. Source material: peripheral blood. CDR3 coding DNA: TGTGCCAGCAGTGAAGAGGGCGGGGACGGTCAAGAGACCCAGTACTTC. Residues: CASSEEGGDGQETQYF.